Below, 22 T cell receptor beta chains from the same sample are listed, as sequenced in a study of control samples from healthy donors and cancer patients (TCRdb year 2020). Libraries were prepared through the immunoSEQ multiplex PCR assay. The clones in this table, taken by TCRdb from immuneACCESS, are in-frame only. Not every clone is retained; where verified, under half of the shortfall comes from an unresolved V gene, and the cause of the rest is unknown. The sample records 110,000 to 150,000 clones, less than 95% of which are singletons. The ten largest account for approximately 6.8% of the sample. The sample comprised blood. All receptors derive from a man aged 18 to 29 in good health.

V gene TRBV5-4 combines with J gene TRBJ2-2, with D perhaps TRBD1 (5 bases). The length of the CDR3 is 13 residues. The V end lost 4 bases, the J end lost 6 bases, and 10 bases lay between the germline ends. The germline gives CDR1 SGHNT, CDR2 YYREEE (reference sequence). CDR3 DNA sequence: TGTGCCAGCAGCCCGGACATGGCCGGGGAGCTGTTTTTT. As protein: CASSPDMAGELFF.

V and J are TRBV4-1 and TRBJ2-1, with TRBD2 matching 7 bases. After removal of 2 bases from V and 2 bases from J, the junction contained 9 bases not matched to a gene. The CDR3 runs 17 residues. The germline V gene has CDR1 MGHRA and CDR2 YSYEKL. In DNA form, the CDR3 reads TGCGCCAGCAGCCAAACCGTCGTGGGGGGGGCCTACAATGAGCAGTTCTTC. Translation gives CASSQTVVGGAYNEQFF.

This chain uses TRBV9 with TRBJ2-7; D possibly corresponds to TRBD2 (6 bases). Trimming stripped 2 bases from V and 6 bases from J, with 18 bases between. The CDR3 is 15 residues long. CDR1 and CDR2 (germline): SGDLS, YYNGEE. The CDR3 coding sequence is TGTGCCAGCAGCGTTAGGGGAGCGGGTCGGTCCGAGCAGTACTTC. Amino acids: CASSVRGAGRSEQYF.

To note about this clone: This could be a read error, since a much larger clone is one nucleotide away. The rearrangement links TRBV28 to TRBJ1-3; D ambiguous. This CDR3 contains 14 residues. V was cut by 2 bases and J by 1 base, with 6 bases left in between. Looked up from germline, CDR1 is MDHEN and CDR2 is SYDVKM. The CDR3 coding sequence is TGTGCCAGCAGTTTAACGACTTCTGGAAACACCATATATTTT. It encodes CASSLTTSGNTIYF.

V is TRBV11-2 and J is TRBJ2-1, with D possibly being TRBD2 (6 bases). Deletions cut 2 bases from V and 8 bases from J, with 10 bases between. CDR1 is SGHAT and CDR2 is FQNNGV in the germline V gene. The CDR3 has 13 residues. CDR3 amino acids: CASSLNGEDEQFF. CDR3 DNA sequence: TGTGCCAGCAGCTTAAATGGGGAGGATGAGCAGTTCTTC.

This clone came up once. J is TRBJ1-4 and V is TRBV10-1; weak D call: TRBD1 (5 bases). This CDR3 is 13 amino acids long. Trimming cost V 3 bases and J 12 bases, with 14 bases left between them. The germline gives CDR1 WNHNN, CDR2 SYGVQD (reference sequence). The CDR3 region is CASSDYAGEELFF. The CDR3 coding sequence is TGCGCCAGCAGTGACTACGCGGGGGAGGAACTGTTTTTT.

This chain connects TRBV5-5 to TRBJ1-1, with 10 bases identical to TRBD1. Germline trimming cut 2 bases from V and 7 bases from J; bases unmatched to any gene: 5. The CDR3 is made up of 14 amino acids. Germline V CDR1 and CDR2: SGHKS, YYEKEE (reference sequence). CDR3 DNA: TGTGCCAGCAGCTTCAGACAGGGGGCGGGTGAAGCTTTCTTT. Residues: CASSFRQGAGEAFF. Combining the CDR3 with reference TRBV5-5 and TRBJ1-1 gives the whole variable domain DAGVTQSPTHLIKTRGQQVTLRCSPISGHKSVSWYQQVLGQGPQFIFQYYEKEERGRGNFPDRFSARQFPNYSSELNVNALLLGDSALYLCASSFRQGAGEAFFGQGTRLTVV.

With regard to this clone: At one boundary the junction diverges from the germline segment, which might be a read error. Different DNA sequences within this sample yield the same CDR3. The chain couples TRBV2 to TRBJ2-3, with unresolved D. The CDR3 extends over 10 amino acids. Germline CDR1 SNHLY, CDR2 FYNNEI. The CDR3 sequence: CASAWDTQYF. The DNA for the CDR3 is TGTGCCAGCGCTTGGGATACACAGTATTTT.

The chain couples TRBV6-2 or TRBV6-3 to TRBJ2-6; TRBD1 is a possible D gene (5 bases). The CDR3 consists of 18 residues. Trimming cost V 1 base and J 4 bases, with 17 bases left between them. Germline V gives CDR1 MNHEY, CDR2 SVGEGT. CDR3 DNA: TGTGCCAGCAGTTACTGGCCAGGGCTACCGGCGGGGGCCAACGTCCTGACTTTC. Residues: CASSYWPGLPAGANVLTF.

The V call is TRBV10-3, the J call TRBJ2-2; 8 bases are shared with TRBD1. Germline-derived CDR1 and CDR2 are ENHRY and SYGVKD. With V trimmed by 8 bases and J by 6 bases, 11 bases remained unmatched. The CDR3 length is 15 residues. CDR3: CAIGGTDRGAGELFF. CDR3 nucleotides: TGTGCCATCGGGGGGACCGACAGGGGTGCCGGGGAGCTGTTTTTT.

The V call is TRBV19, the J call TRBJ1-1; D unclear. Trimming stripped 3 bases from V and 4 bases from J, with 9 bases between. Germline V CDR1 and CDR2: LNHDA, SQIVND (reference sequence). The CDR3 is 13 amino acids. The CDR3 DNA is TGTGCCAGTAGTATTTGGGCGACCACTGAAGCTTTCTTT. Amino acids: CASSIWATTEAFF.

The rearrangement links TRBV13 to TRBJ2-1, with unresolved D. This CDR3 spans 15 amino acids. The V and J ends lost 4 bases and 7 bases respectively, with 17 bases between them. The germline gives CDR1 PRHDT, CDR2 FYEKMQ (reference sequence). CDR3 coding DNA: TGTGCCAGCAGCTCCTCCCCGACCAGAAAGAATGAGCAGTTCTTC. Translation gives CASSSSPTRKNEQFF.

The chain uses TRBV12-3 or TRBV12-4 and TRBJ1-6; D is undetermined. This CDR3 spans 12 amino acids. The V end lost 7 bases, the J end lost 9 bases, and 10 bases lay between the germline ends. The CDR3 region has the DNA TGTGCCAGCACCCTAGCAGGTTCACCCCTCCACTTT. As protein: CASTLAGSPLHF.

V gene TRBV10-3 combines with J gene TRBJ1-2; no clear D. Germline V gives CDR1 ENHRY, CDR2 SYGVKD. Trimming cost V 0 bases and J 4 bases, with 6 bases left between them. The CDR3 sequence is 13 residues long. DNA for the CDR3: TGTGCCATCAGTGAGTCGGAGAGCTATGGCTACACCTTC. Its protein product is CAISESESYGYTF.

This clone was picked up a small number of times. V is TRBV7-3 and J is TRBJ2-7; TRBD1 agrees at 10 bases. The J segment lost 5 bases and the V segment lost 1 base, leaving 8 bases of the junction unmatched. The CDR3 contains 16 residues. Germline V lookup: CDR1 SGHTA, CDR2 FQGTGA. CDR3 coding DNA: TGTGCCAGCAGCTTAATGGGAGGGACAGGGGCACACGAGCAGTACTTC. Protein product: CASSLMGGTGAHEQYF.

The V gene is TRBV4-1, the J gene TRBJ1-1, with D unresolved. V was cut by 0 bases and J by 1 base, with 9 bases left in between. CDR3 length equals 15 residues. Per germline, CDR1 MGHRA and CDR2 YSYEKL. This chain's CDR3 is CASSQDKYKNTEAFF. Written as DNA, the CDR3 is TGCGCCAGCAGCCAAGATAAATACAAGAACACTGAAGCTTTCTTT.

The chain employs TRBV6-1 and TRBJ2-5; 8 nucleotides agree with TRBD1. The CDR3 length is 14 residues. CDR1 MNHNS and CDR2 SASEGT come from the germline V gene. V was clipped by 2 bases and J by 2 bases; unmatched bases: 1. The CDR3 sequence is CASSERTGQETQYF. As DNA, the CDR3 is TGTGCCAGCAGTGAACGGACAGGGCAAGAGACCCAGTACTTC.

This clone was observed a few times. The chain is built from TRBV11-2 and TRBJ1-6; D is uncertain. V was clipped by 5 bases and J by 0 bases, with 20 bases between them. There are 19 residues in the CDR3. Germline assignment: CDR1 SGHAT and CDR2 FQNNGV. CDR3 nucleotide sequence: TGTGCCAGCAGCACAATTGAGGACGGAGCCCACTCCTATAATTCACCCCTCCACTTT. Residues: CASSTIEDGAHSYNSPLHF.

The CDR3 reads CASIESSYNEQFF. CDR3 coding DNA: TGTGCCAGTATCGAGAGCTCCTACAATGAGCAGTTCTTC. The chain links TRBV12-3 or TRBV12-4 to TRBJ2-1; D remains ambiguous. The V and J ends lost 9 bases and 0 bases respectively, with 9 bases between them. This CDR3 has 13 residues.

The rearrangement joins TRBV25-1 to TRBJ2-1; D might be TRBD1 (6 bases). Germline V lookup: CDR1 MGHDK, CDR2 SYGVNS. The CDR3 is made up of 16 amino acids. Trimming shortened V by 1 base and J by 2 bases, and 12 bases separated the two germline ends. For the CDR3, the DNA is TGTGCCAGCAGTGAATGGAGGACAGAAACCTACAATGAGCAGTTCTTC. The encoded protein is CASSEWRTETYNEQFF.

J is TRBJ2-3 and V is TRBV2; D tentatively reads TRBD1 or TRBD2 (7 bases each). The CDR3 length is 16 residues. Germline values: CDR1 SNHLY, CDR2 FYNNEI. V gave up 6 bases and J gave up 0 bases, with 16 bases separating them. CDR3 bases: TGTGCCAGCAGCCGAAGACAGGGACTAAGCACAGATACGCAGTATTTT. It encodes CASSRRQGLSTDTQYF.

This chain connects TRBV4-2 to TRBJ2-2, with D possibly matching TRBD2 (5 bases). This CDR3 is built from 14 residues. The V and J ends lost 4 bases and 4 bases respectively, with 10 bases between them. Germline CDR1 and CDR2: LGHNA and YNFKEQ. As DNA, the CDR3 is TGTGCCAGCAGCCGGAGGACGGGCACCGGGGAGCTGTTTTTT. Protein: CASSRRTGTGELFF.